Listed below are T cell receptor beta chains from one sample, sequenced in a study of T-cell reconstitution after alpha-beta-depleted transplantation in children. In TCRdb, the PCR reads were re-called with MiXCR into one record per CDR3 protein. The sample lists about 830,000 distinct CDR3 sequences, about 15% occurring once. The sequences come from PBMCs, mostly from graft donor cells, collected 360 days after TCRalphabeta/CD19-depleted stem cell transplant. These TCRs come from a male patient younger than 18 who had a stem cell transplant for acute lymphoblastic leukemia, so the T cells may come from the graft donor. The CDR3 runs from the conserved cysteine through the conserved F or W. Fields, in order: CDR3 DNA, CDR3 protein, V gene, J gene, clone size, D gene. D genes are given only for firm matches. Not every row has a clone size; where given, it reads once, few, many or a size class.

CDR3 DNA: TGTGCCAGCAGCCAAGATGGGAAAAACATTCAGTACTTC; CDR3 protein: CASSQDGKNIQYF; V gene: TRBV4-2; J gene: TRBJ2-4; clone size: few; D gene: NA
CDR3 DNA: TGTGCTAGTGGTTTGGGACTTCTCCCCGGTGAGCAGTTCTTC; CDR3 protein: CASGLGLLPGEQFF; V gene: TRBV12-5; J gene: TRBJ2-1; clone size: few; D gene: NA
CDR3 DNA: TGCAGCGTCTCAGGGGGCTACGAGCAGTACTTC; CDR3 protein: CSVSGGYEQYF; V gene: TRBV29-1; J gene: TRBJ2-7; clone size: NA; D gene: TRBD1
CDR3 DNA: TGTGCCAGCAGTTTAGCCGGGACAGGGGTTATCGAGCAGTACTTC; CDR3 protein: CASSLAGTGVIEQYF; V gene: TRBV12-3/TRBV12-4; J gene: TRBJ2-7; clone size: few; D gene: TRBD1
CDR3 DNA: TGTGCCAGCAGGAAGGGACAGCTTAATTCACCCCTCCACTTT; CDR3 protein: CASRKGQLNSPLHF; V gene: TRBV5-6; J gene: TRBJ1-6; clone size: NA; D gene: TRBD1
CDR3 DNA: TGTGCCAGCAGTTACTACGAAGAGACCCAGTACTTC; CDR3 protein: CASSYYEETQYF; V gene: TRBV6-2/TRBV6-3; J gene: TRBJ2-5; clone size: NA; D gene: NA
CDR3 DNA: TGTGCCAGCAGCTTGAGGGAGAGGGGTGCCTACAATGAGCAGCTCTTC; CDR3 protein: CASSLRERGAYNEQLF; V gene: TRBV5-5; J gene: TRBJ2-1; clone size: NA; D gene: NA
CDR3 DNA: TGCGCCAGCAGCTTCGGAGGACCAGGAAGGCCAAATGAGCAGTTCTTC; CDR3 protein: CASSFGGPGRPNEQFF; V gene: TRBV5-1; J gene: TRBJ2-1; clone size: few; D gene: NA
CDR3 DNA: TGTGCCAGCAGTTACTTTCCTGGTCCCGGAAACACCATATATTTT; CDR3 protein: CASSYFPGPGNTIYF; V gene: TRBV6-2/TRBV6-3; J gene: TRBJ1-3; clone size: few; D gene: NA
CDR3 DNA: TGCAGTGCTAGGACTAGCGGGGCCTACGAGCAGTACTTC; CDR3 protein: CSARTSGAYEQYF; V gene: TRBV20-1; J gene: TRBJ2-7; clone size: few; D gene: TRBD2
CDR3 DNA: TGCGCCAGCAGCTTGCAGGGAGGAGTACGGAATGAGCAGTTCTTC; CDR3 protein: CASSLQGGVRNEQFF; V gene: TRBV5-1; J gene: TRBJ2-1; clone size: NA; D gene: NA
CDR3 DNA: TGTGCCACCATGGGACAGAGCTCCTACAATGAGCAGTTCTTC; CDR3 protein: CATMGQSSYNEQFF; V gene: TRBV24-1; J gene: TRBJ2-1; clone size: few; D gene: TRBD1
CDR3 DNA: TGTGCCAGCCGACAGGGGAGGGGGTATCAGCCCCAGCATTTT; CDR3 protein: CASRQGRGYQPQHF; V gene: TRBV28; J gene: TRBJ1-5; clone size: NA; D gene: TRBD1
CDR3 DNA: TGCAGTGCTTCGGGGGGGAACACTGAAGCTTTCTTT; CDR3 protein: CSASGGNTEAFF; V gene: TRBV20-1; J gene: TRBJ1-1; clone size: NA; D gene: NA
CDR3 DNA: TGCAGTGCCCGGACTAGCGGGAGTCTTGGTGAGCAGTTCTTC; CDR3 protein: CSARTSGSLGEQFF; V gene: TRBV20-1; J gene: TRBJ2-1; clone size: many; D gene: TRBD2
CDR3 DNA: TGTGCCAGCAGTGTTACGGAAAAGGCTGGCTACACCTTC; CDR3 protein: CASSVTEKAGYTF; V gene: TRBV25-1; J gene: TRBJ1-2; clone size: NA; D gene: NA
CDR3 DNA: TGTGCCAGCAGTGATAGCCAGCCTGGTGAGCAGTTCTTC; CDR3 protein: CASSDSQPGEQFF; V gene: TRBV6-1; J gene: TRBJ2-1; clone size: many; D gene: NA
CDR3 DNA: TGTGCCAGCAGTTCGCGGGTGGCGGGAGACACAGATACGCAGTATTTT; CDR3 protein: CASSSRVAGDTDTQYF; V gene: TRBV6-5; J gene: TRBJ2-3; clone size: NA; D gene: TRBD2
CDR3 DNA: TGTGCCAGCAGTTACCCCGGAGGGGCACAAGAGACCCAGTACTTC; CDR3 protein: CASSYPGGAQETQYF; V gene: TRBV6-5; J gene: TRBJ2-5; clone size: once; D gene: NA
CDR3 DNA: TGCAGCGTTGAAGAAAGGCAAATGGGCTATGGCTACACCTTC; CDR3 protein: CSVEERQMGYGYTF; V gene: TRBV29-1; J gene: TRBJ1-2; clone size: few; D gene: NA
CDR3 DNA: TGTGCCAGCATTGGACCCGGGTCCAACACTGAAGCTTTCTTT; CDR3 protein: CASIGPGSNTEAFF; V gene: TRBV6-4; J gene: TRBJ1-1; clone size: NA; D gene: NA
CDR3 DNA: TGTGCCAGCAGCTTATCGGCTACTAGCTCCTACAATGAGCAGTTCTTC; CDR3 protein: CASSLSATSSYNEQFF; V gene: TRBV7-2; J gene: TRBJ2-1; clone size: few; D gene: NA
CDR3 DNA: TGTGCCAGCAGTTTAGGCCAGGGACCCGATGGCTACACCTTC; CDR3 protein: CASSLGQGPDGYTF; V gene: TRBV12-3/TRBV12-4; J gene: TRBJ1-2; clone size: NA; D gene: NA
CDR3 DNA: TGTGCCAGCAGTTACGCGGGAGGGGTAATGCATACGCAGTATTTT; CDR3 protein: CASSYAGGVMHTQYF; V gene: TRBV12-3/TRBV12-4; J gene: TRBJ2-3; clone size: NA; D gene: TRBD2
CDR3 DNA: TGCAGTGCTAGTATCTTATTCGCCACAGATACGCAGTATTTT; CDR3 protein: CSASILFATDTQYF; V gene: TRBV20-1; J gene: TRBJ2-3; clone size: few; D gene: NA
CDR3 DNA: TGTGCCAGCAGGGGGGGTGGGGGAGGGCAGTTCTTC; CDR3 protein: CASRGGGGGQFF; V gene: TRBV2; J gene: TRBJ2-1; clone size: few; D gene: NA
CDR3 DNA: TGTGCCAGCAGCGTAGCCTCGGTAAGCTCGACAGAGACCCAGTACTTC; CDR3 protein: CASSVASVSSTETQYF; V gene: TRBV9; J gene: TRBJ2-5; clone size: few; D gene: NA
CDR3 DNA: TGTGCCACCAGTGAATTCGGACTAGCGGGAGTCAATGAGCAGTTCTTC; CDR3 protein: CATSEFGLAGVNEQFF; V gene: TRBV24-1; J gene: TRBJ2-1; clone size: NA; D gene: TRBD2
CDR3 DNA: TGTGCCAGCAGCCAAGATCGGGCAGGGGGCTCTCAGCCCCAGCATTTT; CDR3 protein: CASSQDRAGGSQPQHF; V gene: TRBV4-2; J gene: TRBJ1-5; clone size: NA; D gene: TRBD1
CDR3 DNA: TGTGCCAGCAGTTTAATCGGTAGCGGCGTCTACGAGCAGTACTTC; CDR3 protein: CASSLIGSGVYEQYF; V gene: TRBV12-3/TRBV12-4; J gene: TRBJ2-7; clone size: NA; D gene: NA
CDR3 DNA: TGTGCCATCAGTGAAGTTAAGTGGGGGCGCGCGTCACCCCTCCACTTT; CDR3 protein: CAISEVKWGRASPLHF; V gene: TRBV10-3; J gene: TRBJ1-6; clone size: NA; D gene: NA
CDR3 DNA: TGCGCCAGCAGCTTGAGTCCGCAGGGGAAATCAAGTAACACTGAAGCTTTCTTT; CDR3 protein: CASSLSPQGKSSNTEAFF; V gene: TRBV5-1; J gene: TRBJ1-1; clone size: few; D gene: NA
CDR3 DNA: TGCAGTGCCGGACAGGAACCGGACTCACCCCTCCACTTT; CDR3 protein: CSAGQEPDSPLHF; V gene: TRBV20-1; J gene: TRBJ1-6; clone size: NA; D gene: TRBD1
CDR3 DNA: TGTGCCAGCAGTTTAATGGGGGGGTCCTCCTACGAGCAGTACTTC; CDR3 protein: CASSLMGGSSYEQYF; V gene: TRBV12-3/TRBV12-4; J gene: TRBJ2-7; clone size: many; D gene: TRBD2
CDR3 DNA: TGTGCCAATCCGACTAGCGGGACTCGGTACGAGCAGTACTTC; CDR3 protein: CANPTSGTRYEQYF; V gene: TRBV21-1; J gene: TRBJ2-7; clone size: few; D gene: NA
CDR3 DNA: TGTGCCAGCAGCTTAGTCCTCGACTCCCGGCAGTTCTTC; CDR3 protein: CASSLVLDSRQFF; V gene: TRBV7-9; J gene: TRBJ2-1; clone size: few; D gene: NA
CDR3 DNA: TGTGCCAGCAGTGATTATTACACCGGGGAGCTGTTTTTT; CDR3 protein: CASSDYYTGELFF; V gene: TRBV25-1; J gene: TRBJ2-2; clone size: few; D gene: NA
CDR3 DNA: TGCAGTGCTAGTAGCGGGCCGAATGAAAAACTGTTTTTT; CDR3 protein: CSASSGPNEKLFF; V gene: TRBV20-1; J gene: TRBJ1-4; clone size: few; D gene: NA
CDR3 DNA: TGTGCCAGCAGCGCCGGAACTAGCGGGAGGGCCGGGGAGCAGTACTTC; CDR3 protein: CASSAGTSGRAGEQYF; V gene: TRBV9; J gene: TRBJ2-7; clone size: NA; D gene: TRBD2
CDR3 DNA: TGTGCCAGCAGCCGTCAAGGGGGTATAGCCAAAAACATTCAGTACTTC; CDR3 protein: CASSRQGGIAKNIQYF; V gene: TRBV7-9; J gene: TRBJ2-4; clone size: many; D gene: NA
CDR3 DNA: TGCGCCAGCAGCTCCCCTTCGAGGGGCTCCTACGAGCAGTACTTC; CDR3 protein: CASSSPSRGSYEQYF; V gene: TRBV5-1; J gene: TRBJ2-7; clone size: many; D gene: NA
CDR3 DNA: TGCGCCAGCAGTGAGTCCCCGGGGACCAACAATGAGCAGTTCTTC; CDR3 protein: CASSESPGTNNEQFF; V gene: TRBV10-1; J gene: TRBJ2-1; clone size: NA; D gene: NA
CDR3 DNA: TGCAGCGTTGGGGGGGCCTTCAGAATGAACGGCTACACCTTC; CDR3 protein: CSVGGAFRMNGYTF; V gene: TRBV29-1; J gene: TRBJ1-2; clone size: few; D gene: NA
CDR3 DNA: TGCAGTGCTGCGGGGGTAGCCTACGAGCAGTACTTC; CDR3 protein: CSAAGVAYEQYF; V gene: TRBV20-1; J gene: TRBJ2-7; clone size: NA; D gene: TRBD2
CDR3 DNA: TGCAGCGTTGGGGTCCTAGCGAACGAGCAGTACTTC; CDR3 protein: CSVGVLANEQYF; V gene: TRBV29-1; J gene: TRBJ2-7; clone size: NA; D gene: NA
CDR3 DNA: TGTGCCAGCAGTTCGGGGGCGCGAACTGAAGCTTTCTTT; CDR3 protein: CASSSGARTEAFF; V gene: TRBV12-3/TRBV12-4; J gene: TRBJ1-1; clone size: few; D gene: NA
CDR3 DNA: TGTGCCAGCAGCAAAGGGGGCACAGATACGCAGTATTTT; CDR3 protein: CASSKGGTDTQYF; V gene: TRBV21-1; J gene: TRBJ2-3; clone size: many; D gene: NA
CDR3 DNA: TGCGCCAGCAGGAACGGACAGGTTAATTCACCCCTCCACTTT; CDR3 protein: CASRNGQVNSPLHF; V gene: TRBV5-1; J gene: TRBJ1-6; clone size: few; D gene: TRBD1
CDR3 DNA: TGCAGTGCTAGGGTCTTAGCGGGAGAGGAAGGCACAGATACGCAGTATTTT; CDR3 protein: CSARVLAGEEGTDTQYF; V gene: TRBV20-1; J gene: TRBJ2-3; clone size: NA; D gene: TRBD2
CDR3 DNA: TGTGCCAGCAGCGGGGTTGCTGAAAAACTGTTTTTT; CDR3 protein: CASSGVAEKLFF; V gene: TRBV9; J gene: TRBJ1-4; clone size: few; D gene: NA
CDR3 DNA: TGTGCCAGCAGCTTAGGCTGGGGGCGGGTGAGGGACTACGAGCAGTACTTC; CDR3 protein: CASSLGWGRVRDYEQYF; V gene: TRBV7-6; J gene: TRBJ2-7; clone size: NA; D gene: NA
CDR3 DNA: TGCAGTGTCTTCGGGACTAGGGCGGCGTTCTTC; CDR3 protein: CSVFGTRAAFF; V gene: TRBV29-1; J gene: TRBJ2-1; clone size: NA; D gene: TRBD2
CDR3 DNA: TGTGCCACCAGCAGAGATCCCAGGGGACGGCTAGCGAAAGAGACCCAGTACTTC; CDR3 protein: CATSRDPRGRLAKETQYF; V gene: TRBV15; J gene: TRBJ2-5; clone size: NA; D gene: NA
CDR3 DNA: TGCGCCAGCAGCTTCTTTTCCCCCTGGGAAACCCAGTACTTC; CDR3 protein: CASSFFSPWETQYF; V gene: TRBV5-1; J gene: TRBJ2-5; clone size: few; D gene: NA
CDR3 DNA: TGTGCCAGCAGTTTAGGACCGACGTATGGCTACACCTTC; CDR3 protein: CASSLGPTYGYTF; V gene: TRBV12-3/TRBV12-4; J gene: TRBJ1-2; clone size: NA; D gene: NA